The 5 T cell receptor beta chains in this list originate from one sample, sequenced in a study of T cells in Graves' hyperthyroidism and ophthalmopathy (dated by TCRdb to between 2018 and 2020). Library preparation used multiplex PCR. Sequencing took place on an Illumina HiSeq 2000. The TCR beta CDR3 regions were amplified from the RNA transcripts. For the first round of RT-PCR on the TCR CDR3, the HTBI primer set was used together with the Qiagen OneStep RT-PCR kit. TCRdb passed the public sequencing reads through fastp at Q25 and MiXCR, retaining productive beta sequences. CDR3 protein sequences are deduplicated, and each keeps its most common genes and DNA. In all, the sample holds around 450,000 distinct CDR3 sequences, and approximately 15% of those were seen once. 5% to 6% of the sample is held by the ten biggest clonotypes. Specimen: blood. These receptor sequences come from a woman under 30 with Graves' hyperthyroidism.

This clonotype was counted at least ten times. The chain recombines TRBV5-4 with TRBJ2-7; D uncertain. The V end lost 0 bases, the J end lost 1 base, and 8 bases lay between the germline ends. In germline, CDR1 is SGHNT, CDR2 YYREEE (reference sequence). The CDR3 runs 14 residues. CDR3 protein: CASSLGLGSYEQYF. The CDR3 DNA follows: TGTGCCAGCAGCTTGGGTCTCGGATCCTACGAGCAGTACTTC.

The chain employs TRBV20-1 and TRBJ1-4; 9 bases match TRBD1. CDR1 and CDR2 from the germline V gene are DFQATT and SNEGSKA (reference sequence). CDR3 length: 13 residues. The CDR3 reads CSLSGTGNEKLFF. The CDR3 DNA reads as TGCAGCCTATCCGGGACAGGGAATGAAAAACTGTTTTTT.

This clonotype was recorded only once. The CDR3 sequence: CASSRGGTGLTYEQYF. The DNA for the CDR3 is TGTGCCAGCAGTCGCGGCGGGACAGGGCTGACCTACGAGCAGTACTTC. The chain uses TRBV12-3 or TRBV12-4 and TRBJ2-7; TRBD1 aligns across 9 bases. V trimming: 5 bases; J trimming: 2 bases; junction bases outside the gene matches: 10. This CDR3 region has 16 residues.

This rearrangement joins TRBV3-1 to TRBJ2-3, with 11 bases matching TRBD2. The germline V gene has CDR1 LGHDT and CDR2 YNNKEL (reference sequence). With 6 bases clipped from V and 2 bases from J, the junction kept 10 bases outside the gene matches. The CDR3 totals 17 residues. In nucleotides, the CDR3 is TGTGCCAGCAGGGACGCTGGGACTAGCGGCCCCACAGATACGCAGTATTTT. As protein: CASRDAGTSGPTDTQYF.

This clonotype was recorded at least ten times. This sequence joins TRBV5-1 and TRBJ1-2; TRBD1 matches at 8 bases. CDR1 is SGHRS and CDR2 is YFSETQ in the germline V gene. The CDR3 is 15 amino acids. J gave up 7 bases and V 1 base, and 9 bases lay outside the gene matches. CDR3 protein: CASSLSGTGSPGYTF. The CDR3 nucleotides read TGCGCCAGCAGCTTGTCCGGGACAGGATCTCCTGGCTACACCTTC.